Below are 28 T cell receptor beta chains sequenced from a single sample in a study of shared clonotypes between healthy human individuals. The method was immunoSEQ multiplex PCR; TCRdb's version includes in-frame clones alone and lacks a portion of them. The data contain about 2.4 million clones, approximately 92% of them singletons. The sequenced sample consisted of naive CD4+ T cells sorted from blood. Sample subset: CD45RA+ positively selected. These receptors originate from a man aged 18 to 35 in good health.

This chain joins TRBV7-2 and TRBJ1-5; D is unresolved. Trimming pared 4 bases from V and 7 bases from J, leaving 8 bases between. Per the germline V gene, CDR1 is SGHTA and CDR2 is FQGNSA. This CDR3 region has 12 residues. This CDR3 reads CASSSMSQPQHF. Here the CDR3 DNA reads TGTGCCAGCAGCTCTATGAGCCAGCCCCAGCATTTT. Drawing the rest from reference TRBV7-2 and TRBJ1-5, the complete variable domain is GAGVSQSPSNKVTEKGKDVELRCDPISGHTALYWYRQSLGQGLEFLIYFQGNSAPDKSGLPSDRFSAERTGGSVSTLTIQRTQQEDSAVYLCASSSMSQPQHFGDGTRLSIL.

This clone was seen once. The chain joins TRBV7-3 to TRBJ2-1; D is perhaps TRBD2 (6 bases). Per germline, CDR1 SGHTA and CDR2 FQGTGA. The CDR3 is made up of 12 amino acids. Between the trimmed V and J ends, which lost 2 bases and 10 bases, there was a span of 9 bases. CDR3 sequence: CASSLGGDEQFF. CDR3 bases: TGTGCCAGCAGCTTAGGAGGGGACGAGCAGTTCTTC.

Concerning this clone: Other DNA sequences in this sample translate to the same CDR3. CDR3 nucleotides: TGTGCCAGCAGCCGGGACAGGGACTCCTACGAGCAGTACTTC. This sequence encodes CASSRDRDSYEQYF. This rearrangement joins TRBV6-1 to TRBJ2-7; 9 positions agree with TRBD1. Losses at the gene ends were 6 bases for V and 0 bases for J; bases not matched to a gene: 3. The CDR3 length is 14 residues. Looked up from germline, CDR1 is MNHNS and CDR2 is SASEGT.

V usage is TRBV30 and J usage is TRBJ1-6; TRBD1 aligns across 8 bases. The ends lost 5 bases at V and 3 bases at J; junction bases unmatched: 12. Germline loops: CDR1 GTSNPN, CDR2 SVGIG (reference sequence). CDR3 length: 17 amino acids. The CDR3 loop reads CAWGPRTGGFYNSPLHF. CDR3 coding DNA: TGTGCCTGGGGACCCAGAACAGGGGGTTTCTATAATTCACCCCTCCACTTT.

Notes on this clone: This CDR3 is also generated by other DNA sequences in the sample. The genes are TRBV18 and TRBJ1-5; unclear D gene. The CDR3 loop spans 13 amino acids. CDR1 is KGHSH and CDR2 is LQKENI in the germline V gene. The ends were cut back, 4 bases at V and 0 bases at J, with 4 bases in the middle. The CDR3 nucleotides are TGTGCCAGCTCACGCGATAGCAATCAGCCCCAGCATTTT. The encoded protein is CASSRDSNQPQHF.

The chain joins TRBV19 to TRBJ2-7, with a tentative D call TRBD1 (6 bases). Germline CDR1 LNHDA, CDR2 SQIVND (reference sequence). V was trimmed by 5 bases and J by 2 bases, leaving 19 bases between them. The CDR3 runs to 16 residues. DNA for the CDR3: TGTGCCAGTAGTCTACCCCCAGGGGTTCCAACCTACGAGCAGTACTTC. Its translation: CASSLPPGVPTYEQYF.

The chain recombines TRBV10-1 with TRBJ2-2; no reliable D call. V was cut by 7 bases and J by 6 bases, with 12 bases left in between. The CDR3 covers 13 residues. Germline loops: CDR1 WNHNN, CDR2 SYGVQD (reference sequence). CDR3 region: CASMGSSPGELFF. CDR3 DNA sequence: TGCGCCAGCATGGGGTCTTCCCCCGGGGAGCTGTTTTTT.

This clone was seen a single time. The chain has TRBV5-1 and TRBJ2-2; TRBD2 matches 13 bases. The CDR3 contains 16 residues. The trim removed 4 bases at V and 5 bases at J, leaving 5 bases unmatched. Germline V gene data show CDR1 as SGHRS and CDR2 as YFSETQ. CDR3 amino acids: CASSETSGGRTGELFF. CDR3 in DNA: TGCGCCAGCAGCGAGACTAGCGGGGGGAGAACCGGGGAGCTGTTTTTT.

The chain is built from TRBV14 and TRBJ2-7; no definite D call. This CDR3 is 17 amino acids long. Trimming removed 0 bases from V and 3 bases from J, with 18 bases in between. Germline V gene data show CDR1 as SGHDN and CDR2 as FVKESK. The CDR3 sequence is CASSQEKKGSTDYEQYF. As DNA, the CDR3 is TGTGCCAGCAGCCAAGAGAAGAAAGGTAGCACCGACTACGAGCAGTACTTC.

The gene calls are TRBV11-2 and TRBJ2-7, with D hard to call. CDR3 length equals 13 residues. The V end lost 0 bases, the J end lost 9 bases, and 12 bases lay between the germline ends. The germline V gene encodes CDR1 SGHAT and CDR2 FQNNGV. This CDR3 is CASSLDGPPGQYF. The CDR3 nucleotides are TGTGCCAGCAGCTTAGATGGGCCTCCCGGGCAGTACTTC.

For the CDR3, the DNA is TGTGCCAGCAGTTTATCGGGCACCCCGAACACCGGGGAGCTGTTTTTT. The encoded protein is CASSLSGTPNTGELFF. The V call is TRBV28, the J call TRBJ2-2; D call uncertain. Trimming removed 1 base at V and 0 bases at J, with 9 bases between. This CDR3 has 16 amino acids. CDR1 and CDR2 from the germline V gene are MDHEN and SYDVKM.

The chain uses TRBV7-2 and TRBJ1-1; possible D gene TRBD1, 5 bases. Germline loops: CDR1 SGHTA, CDR2 FQGNSA. This CDR3 is 13 amino acids long. Trimming left V 5 bases short and J 7 bases short, with 14 bases between. DNA of the CDR3: TGTGCCAGCAGCGTCGTTTGGGGGGTTGAAGCTTTCTTT. Translation gives CASSVVWGVEAFF.

The chain uses TRBV9 and TRBJ2-6; D possibly corresponds to TRBD1 (7 bases). In germline, CDR1 is SGDLS, CDR2 YYNGEE. The CDR3 has 19 residues. Trimming took off 7 bases at V and 1 base at J, with 24 bases between the two ends. DNA of the CDR3: TGTGCCAGCGCAGCGGAAGGAGGGGGCGGAGGGTCTGGGGCCAACGTCCTGACTTTC. Protein: CASAAEGGGGGSGANVLTF.

This chain connects TRBV18 to TRBJ2-5, with a tentative D call TRBD2 (7 bases). V lost 0 bases to trimming and J lost 0 bases, with 11 bases between them. Germline CDR1 is KGHSH and CDR2 is LQKENI. The CDR3 runs to 16 residues. CDR3 DNA: TGTGCCAGCTCACCACCGACGGGGGGCCACCAAGAGACCCAGTACTTC. This translates into CASSPPTGGHQETQYF.

CDR3 DNA: TGTGCCAGCAGCCCCGGGCGGCAGGGCCTAAATGAAAAACTGTTTTTT. It translates to CASSPGRQGLNEKLFF. This chain uses TRBV7-8 with TRBJ1-4, with TRBD1 as a possible D gene (5 bases). V lost 5 bases and J 5 bases, leaving 18 bases between the germline ends. The CDR3 has 16 residues. Germline lookup yields CDR1 SGHVS and CDR2 FQNEAQ.

The chain couples TRBV9 to TRBJ2-7, with D tentatively TRBD2 (6 bases). In germline, CDR1 is SGDLS, CDR2 YYNGEE. This CDR3 is 14 amino acids long. V was clipped by 6 bases and J by 3 bases, with 16 bases between them. The CDR3 DNA reads as TGTGCCAGCACCCACACGGAGGGAAACTACGAGCAGTACTTC. Encoded protein: CASTHTEGNYEQYF.

The rearrangement uses TRBV12-2 and TRBJ2-7; the table's TRBD1 call for D was not verified on the DNA. TRBV12-2 constitutes a pseudogene. The CDR3 consists of 18 residues. CDR3 protein: CASRLHRSKPGGPYEQYF. CDR3 coding DNA: TGTGCAAGTCGCCTCCACAGGTCTAAACCAGGGGGCCCCTACGAGCAGTACTTC.

The V call is TRBV7-9, the J call TRBJ2-7; the D gene is possibly TRBD2 (5 bases). The V gene's germline CDR1 is SEHNR and CDR2 FQNEAQ (reference sequence). V dropped 1 base and J dropped 7 bases, with 8 bases sitting between them. The CDR3 is 12 amino acids. The CDR3 region has the DNA TGTGCCAGCAGCTTAGTTGCGGGTGAGCAGTACTTC. Protein sequence: CASSLVAGEQYF.

This clone showed up just a few times. This same CDR3 is encoded by further DNA sequences in the sample. The rearrangement uses TRBV10-3 and TRBJ1-2; D is unclear. CDR1 and CDR2 from the germline V gene are ENHRY and SYGVKD. Between the trimmed V and J ends, which lost 2 bases and 3 bases, there was a span of 7 bases. The CDR3 sequence is 13 residues long. This CDR3 reads CAISEDRDYGYTF. CDR3 bases: TGTGCCATCAGTGAGGATAGGGACTATGGCTACACCTTC.

The CDR3 region has the DNA TGCGCCAGCAGCCCGGGACTCCTCACAGATACGCAGTATTTT. It yields the protein CASSPGLLTDTQYF. The J gene is TRBJ2-3, the V gene TRBV4-1; tentative D call: TRBD2 (6 bases). Trimming shortened V by 4 bases and J by 2 bases, and 10 bases separated the two germline ends. The CDR3 loop spans 14 amino acids. The germline CDR1 and CDR2 sequences are MGHRA and YSYEKL.

This chain links TRBV2 with TRBJ2-5; 8 nucleotides align to TRBD1. J gave up 5 bases and V 5 bases, and 4 bases lay outside the gene matches. Germline V gene lookup returns CDR1 SNHLY and CDR2 FYNNEI. The CDR3 contains 13 residues. For the CDR3, the DNA is TGTGCCAGCAGTTGGACAGGGAGGGAGACCCAGTACTTC. Protein: CASSWTGRETQYF.

This clone appeared a few times. V gene TRBV5-1 combines with J gene TRBJ1-4; D not certain. Germline loops: CDR1 SGHRS, CDR2 YFSETQ. Trimming removed 3 bases from V and 5 bases from J, with 5 bases in between. The CDR3 runs 12 residues. The DNA for the CDR3 is TGCGCCAGCAGCTCCGTAAATGAAAAACTGTTTTTT. This codes for CASSSVNEKLFF.

The chain employs TRBV2 and TRBJ2-1, with no clear D. The CDR3 totals 11 residues. V gave up 6 bases and J gave up 8 bases, with 8 bases separating them. The germline V gene has CDR1 SNHLY and CDR2 FYNNEI. The DNA of the CDR3 is TGTGCCAGCAGCCGTTACGATGAGCAGTTCTTC. Its protein is CASSRYDEQFF.

Details on this clone: Other DNA sequences in the same sample also yield this CDR3. The J gene is TRBJ2-5, the V gene TRBV10-3; D is uncertain. Judging by the DNA end, TRBJ2-7 fits better; the J call may be wrong. This CDR3 contains 13 residues. Per the germline V gene, CDR1 is ENHRY and CDR2 is SYGVKD. The CDR3 sequence is CAISEGGSYEQYF. CDR3 in DNA: TGTGCCATCAGTGAGGGCGGCTCCTACGAGCAGTACTTC.

V gene TRBV18 combines with J gene TRBJ2-7; 10 positions match TRBD2. The length of the CDR3 is 16 residues. The junction had 5 bases not matched to a gene; V was cut back by 2 bases and J by 1 base. CDR1 is KGHSH, CDR2 LQKENI, per germline. The CDR3 loop is CASSPGAGGTSYEQYF. CDR3 DNA sequence: TGTGCCAGCTCACCAGGAGCGGGAGGGACGTCCTACGAGCAGTACTTC. Full variable domain (remainder filled in from reference TRBV18 and TRBJ2-7): NAGVMQNPRHLVRRRGQEARLRCSPMKGHSHVYWYRQLPEEGLKFMVYLQKENIIDESGMPKERFSAEFPKEGPSILRIQQVVRGDSAAYFCASSPGAGGTSYEQYFGPGTRLTVT.

This clone has a single count. The chain carries TRBV7-6 and TRBJ1-3; D unclear. Germline CDR1 SGHVS, CDR2 FNYEAQ. Trimming shortened V by 1 base and J by 0 bases, and 7 bases separated the two germline ends. This CDR3 has 15 amino acids. The CDR3 is CASSLVGSSGNTIYF. The CDR3 coding sequence is TGTGCCAGCAGCTTAGTGGGGAGCTCTGGAAACACCATATATTTT.

The V gene is TRBV4-1, the J gene TRBJ1-5; D is uncertain. This CDR3 spans 17 amino acids. The V gene's germline CDR1 is MGHRA and CDR2 YSYEKL. With 0 bases removed from V and 2 bases from J, the gap between germline ends came to 14 bases. The CDR3 region has the DNA TGCGCCAGCAGCCAAGATCCCGGGCCTGGAGGCAATCAGCCCCAGCATTTT. Its translation is CASSQDPGPGGNQPQHF.

A remark on this clone: The same CDR3 can be traced to other DNA sequences in this sample. The chain is built from TRBV6-1 and TRBJ2-7, with D unresolved. This CDR3 contains 13 residues. V gave up 3 bases and J gave up 0 bases, with 6 bases separating them. Germline lookup yields CDR1 MNHNS and CDR2 SASEGT. The CDR3 DNA sequence: TGTGCCAGCAGTGAGAGTCCCTCCTACGAGCAGTACTTC. This sequence encodes CASSESPSYEQYF.